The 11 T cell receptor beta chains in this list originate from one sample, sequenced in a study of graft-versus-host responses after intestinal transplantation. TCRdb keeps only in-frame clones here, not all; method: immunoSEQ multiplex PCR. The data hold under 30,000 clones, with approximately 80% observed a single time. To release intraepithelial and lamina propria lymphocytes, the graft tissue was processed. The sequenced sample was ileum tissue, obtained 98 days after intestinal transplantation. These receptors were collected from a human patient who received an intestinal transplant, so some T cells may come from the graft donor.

CDR3 in amino acids: CASSRGRYPRWAQYF. CDR3 DNA: TGTGCCAGCAGTCGGGGTCGTTATCCGCGCTGGGCCCAGTACTTC. V gene TRBV5-5 combines with J gene TRBJ2-5; D possibly corresponds to TRBD2 (5 bases). The length of the CDR3 is 15 residues. V shed 5 bases and J shed 9 bases, with 23 bases lying between them. CDR1 is SGHKS, CDR2 YYEKEE, per germline (reference sequence).

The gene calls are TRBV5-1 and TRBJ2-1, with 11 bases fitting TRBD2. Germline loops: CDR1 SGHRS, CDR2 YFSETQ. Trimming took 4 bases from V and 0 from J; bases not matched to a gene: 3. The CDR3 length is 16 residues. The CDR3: CASSNSGGASYNEQFF. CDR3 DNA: TGCGCCAGCAGCAATAGCGGGGGGGCCTCCTACAATGAGCAGTTCTTC.

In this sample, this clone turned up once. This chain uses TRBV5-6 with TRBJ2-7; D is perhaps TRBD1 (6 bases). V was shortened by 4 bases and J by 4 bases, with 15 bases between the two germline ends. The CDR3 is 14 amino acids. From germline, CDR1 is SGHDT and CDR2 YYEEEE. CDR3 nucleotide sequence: TGTGCCAGCAGCCTCAGGGGAGAGAGTTACGAGCAGTACTTC. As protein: CASSLRGESYEQYF.

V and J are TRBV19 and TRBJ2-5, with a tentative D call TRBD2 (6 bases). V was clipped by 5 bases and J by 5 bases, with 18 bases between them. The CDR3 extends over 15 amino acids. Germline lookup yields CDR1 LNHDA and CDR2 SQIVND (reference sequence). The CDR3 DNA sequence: TGTGCCAGTAGTGTTCCGGGACTCGCCGCGGAGACCCAGTACTTC. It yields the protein CASSVPGLAAETQYF.

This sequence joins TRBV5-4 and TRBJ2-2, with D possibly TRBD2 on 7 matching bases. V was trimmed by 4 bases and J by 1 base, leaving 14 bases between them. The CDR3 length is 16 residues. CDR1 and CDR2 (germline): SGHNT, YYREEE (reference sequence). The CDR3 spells CASSPRGARNTGELFF. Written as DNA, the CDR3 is TGTGCCAGCAGCCCCCGGGGGGCCCGGAACACCGGGGAGCTGTTTTTT.

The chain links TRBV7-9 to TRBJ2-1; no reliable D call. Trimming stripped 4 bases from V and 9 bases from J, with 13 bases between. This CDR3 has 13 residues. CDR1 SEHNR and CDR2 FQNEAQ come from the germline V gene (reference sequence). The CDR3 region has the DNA TGTGCCAGCAGCTCGCCTACCGGTGGTGAGCAGTTCTTC. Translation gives CASSSPTGGEQFF.

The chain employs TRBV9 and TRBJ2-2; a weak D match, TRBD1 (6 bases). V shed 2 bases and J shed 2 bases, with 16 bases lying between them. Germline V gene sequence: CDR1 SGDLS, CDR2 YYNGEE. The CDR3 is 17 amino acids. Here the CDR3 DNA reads TGTGCCAGCAGCGTCCCCCGAGGACAGTCAAACACCGGGGAGCTGTTTTTT. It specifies CASSVPRGQSNTGELFF.

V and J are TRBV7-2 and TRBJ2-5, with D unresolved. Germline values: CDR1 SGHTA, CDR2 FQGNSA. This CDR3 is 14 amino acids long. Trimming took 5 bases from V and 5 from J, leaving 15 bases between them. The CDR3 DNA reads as TGTGCCAGCAGCCCCGAATATCGAAGGGAGACCCAGTACTTC. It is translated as CASSPEYRRETQYF.

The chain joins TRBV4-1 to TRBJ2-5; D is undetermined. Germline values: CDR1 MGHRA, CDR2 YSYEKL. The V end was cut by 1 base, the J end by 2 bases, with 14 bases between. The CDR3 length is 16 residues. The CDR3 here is CASSQGVQALQETQYF. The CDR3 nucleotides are TGCGCCAGCAGCCAAGGAGTCCAGGCCTTACAAGAGACCCAGTACTTC.

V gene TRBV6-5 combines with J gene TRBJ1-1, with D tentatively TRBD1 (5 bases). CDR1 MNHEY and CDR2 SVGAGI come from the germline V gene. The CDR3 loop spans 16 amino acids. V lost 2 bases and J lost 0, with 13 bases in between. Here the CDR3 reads CASSYGVDSMNTEAFF. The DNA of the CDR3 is TGTGCCAGCAGTTACGGAGTCGACAGCATGAACACTGAAGCTTTCTTT.

CDR3 DNA: TGTGCCAGCAGAACAACCGGGACAGGCAACAACTATGGCTACACCTTC. Its protein product is CASRTTGTGNNYGYTF. The chain recombines TRBV6-6 with TRBJ1-2, with 8 bases aligning to TRBD1. The CDR3 consists of 16 residues. Losses at the gene ends were 6 bases for V and 2 bases for J; bases not matched to a gene: 11. In germline, CDR1 is MNHNY, CDR2 SVGAGI (reference sequence).